This TCR beta chain emerged from a study of blood T cell repertoires in COVID-19. Study background: In each case, the material was cDNA or gDNA derived from T cells, B-cell-depleted T cells, or PBMCs.

Germline-derived CDR1 and CDR2 are SQVTM and ANQGSEA. Trimming cost V 8 bases and J 1 base; bases outside gene matches: 5. There are 14 residues in the CDR3. Assay used: immunoSEQ multiplex PCR; TCRdb lists only in-frame clones, some missing. The profile shows some 250,000 clones, approximately 90% of them singletons. The sequence was collected from a man aged 55 to 70 who had recovered from COVID-19. The specimen was peripheral blood. This chain uses TRBV29-1 with TRBJ1-1; TRBD1 matches at 12 bases. The CDR3 protein is CSTEGQGANTEAFF. DNA for the CDR3: TGCAGCACTGAGGGACAGGGGGCGAACACTGAAGCTTTCTTT.